What follows are 5 T cell receptor beta chains derived from one specimen sequenced in a study of Ad26.COV2.S vaccination and SARS-CoV-2 variants. As to treatment: roughly 18 received Ad26.COV2.S at low or high dose, single or two shots; about five received placebo; per-sample allocation not given. Sampling occurred on day 63 after the first vaccine or placebo injection. Assay: immunoSEQ multiplex PCR; the TCRdb copy retains only in-frame clones and omits some. The data contain about 320,000 clones, around 84% of them seen just once; the ten biggest clones take up 1.5% to 2.5%. The input for sequencing was peripheral blood, taken in a trial of Ad26.COV2.S vaccine versus placebo. The source of these receptors is a person aged 18-60 years who received the Ad26.COV2.S COVID-19 vaccine or a placebo.

This clone was counted a few times. The chain has TRBV4-3 and TRBJ2-3; 9 bases are shared with TRBD2. This CDR3 is built from 16 residues. Germline CDR1 reads LGHNA; CDR2 reads YSLEER. The V segment lost 0 bases and the J segment 0 bases; nucleotides outside the gene matches: 1. CDR3 amino acids: CASSQDLAGSTDTQYF. CDR3 DNA sequence: TGCGCCAGCAGCCAAGACCTAGCGGGGAGCACAGATACGCAGTATTTT.

The chain couples TRBV3-1 (or the pseudogene TRBV3-2) to TRBJ2-2, with 8 bases lining up with TRBD2. Germline lookup yields CDR1 LGHDT and CDR2 YNNKEL (reference sequence). CDR3 length: 17 residues. V was clipped by 3 bases and J by 4 bases; unmatched bases: 10. The DNA of the CDR3 is TGTGCCAGCAGCCAGAATTTCGGGGGGGTGGTCACCGGGGAGCTGTTTTTT. Amino acid sequence: CASSQNFGGVVTGELFF.

The chain recombines TRBV6-5 with TRBJ2-7, with D uncertain. Looked up from germline, CDR1 is MNHEY and CDR2 is SVGAGI. The V end was cut by 0 bases, the J end by 6 bases, with 12 bases between. This CDR3 has 14 residues. The CDR3: CASSYSAVWSEQYF. In nucleotides, the CDR3 is TGTGCCAGCAGTTACTCGGCGGTCTGGAGCGAGCAGTACTTC.

CDR3 DNA sequence: TGTGCCAGCTCACCAGGAACCGGAGGGGATGGCTACACCTTC. This sequence encodes CASSPGTGGDGYTF. The chain employs TRBV18 and TRBJ1-2, with D possibly TRBD1 on 5 matching bases. CDR1 and CDR2 from the germline V gene are KGHSH and LQKENI. Trimming removed 2 bases from V and 6 bases from J, with 13 bases in between. The CDR3 is 14 residues long.

A word on this clone: The identical CDR3 is also encoded by other nucleotide sequences in the sample. V and J are TRBV18 and TRBJ2-5; D gene uncertain. The germline V gene encodes CDR1 KGHSH and CDR2 LQKENI. This CDR3 spans 12 amino acids. V was cut by 6 bases and J by 2 bases, with 7 bases left in between. The CDR3 sequence is CASSLLQETQYF. As DNA, the CDR3 is TGTGCCAGCTCCCTGCTTCAAGAGACCCAGTACTTC. Drawing the rest from reference TRBV18 and TRBJ2-5, the complete variable domain is NAGVMQNPRHLVRRRGQEARLRCSPMKGHSHVYWYRQLPEEGLKFMVYLQKENIIDESGMPKERFSAEFPKEGPSILRIQQVVRGDSAAYFCASSLLQETQYFGPGTRLLVL.